Listed below are T cell receptor beta chains from one sample, sequenced in a study of regulatory T cells in long-lasting Graves disease. From the multiplex PCR reads, TCRdb called clonotypes with MiXCR, one entry per CDR3 protein. The profile shows 300,000 to 400,000 distinct CDR3 sequences, about a sixth of them singletons. These data were also filed under a second study, of T cells in Graves' hyperthyroidism and ophthalmopathy.

The sequencing used peripheral blood mononuclear cells (PBMCs), collected at new diagnosis, from a patient treated with antithyroid drugs. The receptor set was obtained from a man aged 40-50 years with Graves disease. The CDR3 runs from the conserved cysteine through the conserved F or W.

CDR3aa: CASSLVPGQGETQYF
v_gene: TRBV5-1
j_gene: TRBJ2-5

CDR3aa: CASSQDHGNYGYTF
v_gene: TRBV3-1
j_gene: TRBJ1-2

CDR3aa: CASSLPLGNEQFF
v_gene: TRBV5-1
j_gene: TRBJ2-1

CDR3aa: CASSSRQGTNEQYF
v_gene: TRBV7-2
j_gene: TRBJ2-7

CDR3aa: CASLDKYSGRSGYEQYF
v_gene: TRBV28
j_gene: TRBJ2-7

CDR3aa: CASSTGTRDGNTIYF
v_gene: TRBV10-2
j_gene: TRBJ1-3

CDR3aa: CSARDRGLAFSPLEQYF
v_gene: TRBV20-1
j_gene: TRBJ2-7

CDR3aa: CASSQDGHVTDTQYF
v_gene: TRBV4-2
j_gene: TRBJ2-3

CDR3aa: CSARQGDTQYF
v_gene: TRBV20-1
j_gene: TRBJ2-3

CDR3aa: CAWSGGLAIGELFF
v_gene: TRBV30
j_gene: TRBJ2-2

CDR3aa: CSARGSSGGGGHEQYF
v_gene: TRBV20-1
j_gene: TRBJ2-7

CDR3aa: CSARVPGNRGNQPQHF
v_gene: TRBV20-1
j_gene: TRBJ1-5

CDR3aa: CASSVEAGYYQETQYF
v_gene: TRBV9
j_gene: TRBJ2-5

CDR3aa: CASSGGGNTQYF
v_gene: TRBV27
j_gene: TRBJ2-3

CDR3aa: CASSVGGRFNEQFF
v_gene: TRBV19
j_gene: TRBJ2-1

CDR3aa: CASSRERTDTQYF
v_gene: TRBV7-7
j_gene: TRBJ2-3

CDR3aa: CASSPVGTEAFF
v_gene: TRBV7-9
j_gene: TRBJ1-1

CDR3aa: CSVIPGWRTEAFF
v_gene: TRBV20-1
j_gene: TRBJ1-1

CDR3aa: CSAIPWLAGRQETQYF
v_gene: TRBV20-1
j_gene: TRBJ2-5

CDR3aa: CASQGLTKYEQYF
v_gene: TRBV5-1
j_gene: TRBJ2-7

CDR3aa: CASSPRWGSGTDTQYF
v_gene: TRBV28
j_gene: TRBJ2-3

CDR3aa: CASSQVWSGDRGEYGYTF
v_gene: TRBV4-1
j_gene: TRBJ1-2

CDR3aa: CASSEGGETQYF
v_gene: TRBV10-2
j_gene: TRBJ2-5

CDR3aa: CSVEGARGEYTDTQYF
v_gene: TRBV29-1
j_gene: TRBJ2-3

CDR3aa: CASSLQGPYEQYF
v_gene: TRBV7-2
j_gene: TRBJ2-7

CDR3aa: CAWSPDRGNTGELFF
v_gene: TRBV30
j_gene: TRBJ2-2

CDR3aa: CASSPQQDTQYF
v_gene: TRBV18
j_gene: TRBJ2-3

CDR3aa: CAWRAPPDYARTDTQYF
v_gene: TRBV30
j_gene: TRBJ2-3

CDR3aa: CASSQGPPDRDSPLHF
v_gene: TRBV4-3
j_gene: TRBJ1-6

CDR3aa: CASSFRGGGTEAFF
v_gene: TRBV7-6
j_gene: TRBJ1-1

CDR3aa: CASSLGTGSTEAFF
v_gene: TRBV12-3/TRBV12-4
j_gene: TRBJ1-1

CDR3aa: CASSSHLTGKSEQYF
v_gene: TRBV27
j_gene: TRBJ2-7

CDR3aa: CASSFALVENEQYF
v_gene: TRBV5-1
j_gene: TRBJ2-7

CDR3aa: CAWVRGSNQPQHF
v_gene: TRBV30
j_gene: TRBJ1-5

CDR3aa: CSVEPTVEQFF
v_gene: TRBV29-1
j_gene: TRBJ2-1

CDR3aa: CASSTGTVRTYEQYF
v_gene: TRBV5-1
j_gene: TRBJ2-7

CDR3aa: CASSQDPGTASYEQYF
v_gene: TRBV4-2
j_gene: TRBJ2-7

CDR3aa: CSARDRRGSYNEQFF
v_gene: TRBV20-1
j_gene: TRBJ2-1

CDR3aa: CASSSSSSGSEAQYF
v_gene: TRBV5-1
j_gene: TRBJ2-5

CDR3aa: CASSFREYSYEQYF
v_gene: TRBV27
j_gene: TRBJ2-7

CDR3aa: CASSEIGQSLAKNIQYF
v_gene: TRBV28
j_gene: TRBJ2-4

CDR3aa: CASSDLGQGDTEAFF
v_gene: TRBV2
j_gene: TRBJ1-1

CDR3aa: CASSQVVGDTEAFF
v_gene: TRBV3-1
j_gene: TRBJ1-1

CDR3aa: CATSQDRVSYNSPLHF
v_gene: TRBV15
j_gene: TRBJ1-6

CDR3aa: CASSLRRGSGGKLFF
v_gene: TRBV12-3/TRBV12-4
j_gene: TRBJ1-4

CDR3aa: CASSGGRTGGNQPQHF
v_gene: TRBV7-8
j_gene: TRBJ1-5

CDR3aa: CASSPLAGGRGAKNIQYF
v_gene: TRBV7-9
j_gene: TRBJ2-4

CDR3aa: CASSPTSYTQYF
v_gene: TRBV14
j_gene: TRBJ2-3

CDR3aa: CAISEQVGGDEQFF
v_gene: TRBV10-3
j_gene: TRBJ2-1

CDR3aa: CASSPALLPGEKLFF
v_gene: TRBV3-1
j_gene: TRBJ1-4

CDR3aa: CASQLGTGELFF
v_gene: TRBV19
j_gene: TRBJ2-2

CDR3aa: CASRQGLAGGRTGELFF
v_gene: TRBV27
j_gene: TRBJ2-2

CDR3aa: CASSQGPYREMNTEAFF
v_gene: TRBV3-1
j_gene: TRBJ1-1

CDR3aa: CASSLITGQGETQYF
v_gene: TRBV5-4
j_gene: TRBJ2-5

CDR3aa: CASSPGTGGGNQPQHF
v_gene: TRBV5-5
j_gene: TRBJ1-5